This entry features one T cell receptor beta chain sequence. No antigen is known for it. This specimen belongs to a study of monozygotic twins with inflammatory bowel disease. Study results and caveats: A lone strong IBD-associated signal or clonotype found no support. TCRbeta inverse Simpson diversity was decreased in IBD patients versus healthy co-twins.

The template was total RNA from whole blood, with no T cell sorting. Reanalyzing the 5' RACE reads, TCRdb keeps one entry per CDR3 protein, without DNA. Across more than 300,000 distinct CDR3 sequences, the top ten clones capture 2.5% to 3% of the sample. CDR1 is SGHRS, CDR2 YFSETQ, per germline. The CDR3 loop spans 14 amino acids. The sample comprised blood. This clonotype was obtained from a human donor with ulcerative colitis or Crohn's disease, or a healthy co-twin of an affected twin (not recorded which). The V call is TRBV5-1, the J call TRBJ2-5; the D call of TRBD1 rests on TCRdb alone, since no DNA is present to check it. This CDR3 is CASSSGTDQETQYF.